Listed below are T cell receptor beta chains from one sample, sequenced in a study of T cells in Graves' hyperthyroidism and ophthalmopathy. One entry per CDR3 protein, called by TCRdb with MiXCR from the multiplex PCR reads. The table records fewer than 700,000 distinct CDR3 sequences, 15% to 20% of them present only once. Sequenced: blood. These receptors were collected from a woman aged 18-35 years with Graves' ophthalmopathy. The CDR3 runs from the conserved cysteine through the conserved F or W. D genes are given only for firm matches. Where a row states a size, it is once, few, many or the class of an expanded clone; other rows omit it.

CASSFIGSSYEQYF	TGTGCCAGCAGTTTTATAGGATCCTCCTACGAGCAGTACTTC	.	TRBJ2-7	TRBV27	few
CASSLSREGLSPPIEQYF	TGTGCCAGCAGCTTATCTCGGGAGGGCCTTTCTCCCCCGATCGAGCAGTACTTC	TRBD2	TRBJ2-7	TRBV11-2	.
CATSAGGEDEQYF	TGTGCCACCAGTGCTGGAGGGGAGGACGAGCAGTACTTC	.	TRBJ2-7	TRBV24-1	.
CASSSPGSPGEQYF	TGTGCCAGCAGCTCTCCAGGGTCCCCGGGAGAGCAGTACTTC	.	TRBJ2-7	TRBV5-6	few
CASSRGPGLLDEQYF	TGTGCCAGTAGTAGGGGGCCGGGACTTCTTGACGAGCAGTACTTC	.	TRBJ2-7	TRBV7-2	.
CASSIQTFTDTQYF	TGTGCCAGTAGTATACAAACGTTCACAGATACGCAGTATTTT	.	TRBJ2-3	TRBV19	few
CASSGTGFGGYTF	TGTGCCAGCAGCGGAACAGGCTTTGGTGGCTACACCTTC	.	TRBJ1-2	TRBV5-6	.
CASSAASGAYNEQFF	TGTGCCAGTAGTGCAGCTAGCGGGGCCTACAATGAGCAGTTCTTC	TRBD2	TRBJ2-1	TRBV19	.
CASSEVGTGYDNEQFF	TGTGCCAGCAGTGAAGTGGGGACAGGGTACGACAATGAGCAGTTCTTC	TRBD1	TRBJ2-1	TRBV6-1	many
CSVEAGDYGYTF	TGCAGCGTCGAGGCGGGGGACTATGGCTACACCTTC	.	TRBJ1-2	TRBV29-1	few
CATHPRRAGGEQYF	TGTGCCACCCACCCCAGGAGGGCTGGGGGGGAGCAGTACTTC	.	TRBJ2-7	TRBV10-3	.
CASSATRVGANVLTF	TGTGCCAGCAGCGCGACTAGAGTTGGGGCCAACGTCCTGACTTTC	.	TRBJ2-6	TRBV2	many
CASSLAGVTEAFF	TGTGCCAGCAGCTTAGCTGGGGTGACTGAAGCTTTCTTT	.	TRBJ1-1	TRBV7-9	many